The 20 T cell receptor beta chains listed next were all sequenced from one sample in a study of blood T cell repertoires in COVID-19. Sequencing was performed with immunoSEQ multiplex PCR; in TCRdb, only in-frame clones are kept and a portion is missing. Of around 150,000 clones in the sample, about 85% were seen once. The material sequenced was peripheral blood. The receptors originated from a woman aged 55-69 years with COVID-19, enrolled during active disease.

The chain is built from TRBV7-3 and TRBJ2-3, with D perhaps TRBD2 (6 bases). Per the germline V gene, CDR1 is SGHTA and CDR2 is FQGTGA. CDR3 length: 14 residues. V was clipped by 5 bases and J by 0 bases, with 9 bases between them. The CDR3 loop is CASSLSGSTDTQYF. CDR3 sequence (DNA): TGTGCCAGCAGCCTCAGCGGGAGCACAGATACGCAGTATTTT.

V is TRBV10-3 and J is TRBJ1-3; 8 nucleotides align to TRBD1. With 3 bases clipped from V and 9 bases from J, the junction kept 13 bases outside the gene matches. This CDR3 is built from 16 residues. Germline lookup yields CDR1 ENHRY and CDR2 SYGVKD. DNA for the CDR3: TGTGCCATCAGTGATGCCGGGACAGGAAAATCAGGCACCATATATTTT. Translated, it gives CAISDAGTGKSGTIYF.

The chain's CDR3 is CASSLRRNTIYF. DNA of the CDR3: TGTGCCAGCAGCTTGAGGCGGAACACCATATATTTT. This chain connects TRBV7-8 to TRBJ1-3, with no clear D. The CDR3 sequence is 12 residues long. Trimming removed 3 bases from V and 7 bases from J, with 7 bases in between. Per the germline V gene, CDR1 is SGHVS and CDR2 is FQNEAQ.

The chain has TRBV19 and TRBJ1-4; 9 bases are shared with TRBD1. This CDR3 is 15 amino acids long. After removal of 5 bases from V and 5 bases from J, the junction contained 6 bases not matched to a gene. Germline CDR1 is LNHDA and CDR2 is SQIVND (reference sequence). The CDR3 DNA is TGTGCCAGTAGTCTCCCCGGGACAGGGAATGAAAAACTGTTTTTT. This gives the protein CASSLPGTGNEKLFF.

This clone occurred a few times. The V gene is TRBV6-1, the J gene TRBJ1-1; possibly TRBD1 for D (6 bases). V was clipped by 2 bases and J by 11 bases, with 18 bases between them. This CDR3 has 14 amino acids. From germline, CDR1 is MNHNS and CDR2 SASEGT. CDR3 amino acids: CASSEPSHRVEAFF. The CDR3 coding sequence is TGTGCCAGCAGTGAACCTTCGCACAGGGTTGAGGCTTTCTTT.

The V gene is TRBV24-1, the J gene TRBJ1-2; 7 positions match TRBD1. This CDR3 is built from 18 residues. J lost 3 bases, V lost 5 bases, and 17 bases had no gene match. Germline V CDR1 and CDR2: KGHDR, SFDVKD. CDR3 DNA: TGTGCCACCAGTGTCCCGCCCCTCCGACAGGGTTTATACTATGGCTACACCTTC. This translates into CATSVPPLRQGLYYGYTF.

The DNA of the CDR3 is TGTGCCAGCAGTGGTCCGGGAAGCAATCAGCCCCAGCATTTT. Its translation: CASSGPGSNQPQHF. The chain links TRBV25-1 to TRBJ1-5; D is ambiguous. Trimming removed 4 bases from V and 1 base from J, with 8 bases in between. CDR1 is MGHDK, CDR2 SYGVNS, per germline. The CDR3 has 14 residues.

The genes are TRBV2 and TRBJ1-2; possibly TRBD1 for D (6 bases). Looked up from germline, CDR1 is SNHLY and CDR2 is FYNNEI. The CDR3 consists of 16 residues. The V end lost 5 bases, the J end lost 0 bases, and 16 bases lay between the germline ends. The CDR3 DNA sequence: TGTGCCAGCAGTCCCCGACAGGTACATTCTAACTATGGCTACACCTTC. Its translation: CASSPRQVHSNYGYTF.

The V gene is TRBV3-1 (or the pseudogene TRBV3-2), the J gene TRBJ2-3; possible D gene TRBD2, 5 bases. Trimming pared 3 bases from V and 1 base from J, leaving 11 bases between. CDR1 is LGHDT, CDR2 YNNKEL, per germline (reference sequence). The CDR3 contains 15 residues. In DNA form, the CDR3 reads TGTGCCAGCAGCCAGTTGGCGGGCCGCACAGATACGCAGTATTTT. Its translation: CASSQLAGRTDTQYF.

V gene TRBV19 combines with J gene TRBJ1-1, with D perhaps TRBD1 (6 bases). CDR1 and CDR2 from the germline V gene are LNHDA and SQIVND (reference sequence). The CDR3 consists of 14 residues. Deletions cut 8 bases from V and 1 base from J, with 14 bases between. In DNA, the CDR3 is TGTGCCAGTGGGGGCGACAGTAAGAACACTGAAGCTTTCTTT. It yields the protein CASGGDSKNTEAFF. The entire variable domain, with the rest obtained from reference TRBV19 and TRBJ1-1, is as follows: DGGITQSPKYLFRKEGQNVTLSCEQNLNHDAMYWYRQDPGQGLRLIYYSQIVNDFQKGDIAEGYSVSREKKESFPLTVTSAQKNPTAFYLCASGGDSKNTEAFFGQGTRLTVV.

The gene calls are TRBV6-5 and TRBJ1-2; D not resolved. V was clipped by 5 bases and J by 6 bases, with 7 bases between them. The CDR3 is 11 residues long. Germline CDR1 is MNHEY and CDR2 is SVGAGI. CDR3 amino acids: CASSLSDGYTF. The CDR3 DNA reads TGTGCCAGCAGTCTATCCGATGGCTACACCTTC.

The chain recombines TRBV6-5 with TRBJ1-3; perhaps TRBD1 as D (5 bases). CDR3 size: 14 residues. V shed 8 bases and J shed 4 bases, with 15 bases lying between them. Germline V CDR1 and CDR2: MNHEY, SVGAGI. The CDR3 loop is CASVGLGVGNTIYF. CDR3 coding DNA: TGTGCCAGCGTAGGCCTAGGGGTAGGAAACACCATATATTTT.

The table lists this clone with a few counts. The J gene is TRBJ1-2, the V gene TRBV6-5, with 9 bases aligning to TRBD1. The CDR3 contains 14 residues. Trimming cost V 6 bases and J 8 bases; bases outside gene matches: 10. The germline V gene has CDR1 MNHEY and CDR2 SVGAGI. The CDR3 DNA reads TGTGCCAGCAGCGCCAGTAGGACAGGGGAAGGCTACACCTTC. It translates to CASSASRTGEGYTF.

The chain combines TRBV5-1 with TRBJ1-1; TRBD1 aligns across 7 bases. Germline CDR1 SGHRS, CDR2 YFSETQ. The CDR3 has 14 amino acids. The V gene end was trimmed by 0 bases and the J gene end by 5 bases; junction bases not matched to a gene: 4. Here the CDR3 reads CASSLEGTATEAFF. The CDR3 DNA follows: TGCGCCAGCAGCTTGGAAGGGACAGCAACTGAAGCTTTCTTT.

The chain employs TRBV18 and TRBJ1-3, with D unclear. Germline V gene lookup returns CDR1 KGHSH and CDR2 LQKENI. This CDR3 has 16 amino acids. V lost 2 bases and J 0 bases, leaving 11 bases between the germline ends. CDR3 loop: CASSPNQRLSGNTIYF. The CDR3 coding sequence is TGTGCCAGCTCACCAAATCAGCGACTCTCTGGAAACACCATATATTTT.

The CDR3 DNA reads as TGTGCCAGCAGTACAGAGAGAAACACCGGGGAGCTGTTTTTT. Translating gives CASSTERNTGELFF. V is TRBV6-4 and J is TRBJ2-2; D unresolved. Trimming left V 5 bases short and J 2 bases short, with 9 bases between. There are 14 residues in the CDR3. Germline V CDR1 and CDR2: MRHNA, SNTAGT.

The chain recombines TRBV12-5 with TRBJ1-6; TRBD1 matches at 7 bases. Germline values: CDR1 LGHNT, CDR2 FRNRAP. The CDR3 contains 14 residues. With V trimmed by 6 bases and J by 6 bases, 5 bases remained unmatched. The CDR3 region has the DNA TGTGCTAGTGGCTCCGGGACAGCTAATTCACCCCTCCACTTT. Translation: CASGSGTANSPLHF.

This clone was picked up a small number of times. The chain has TRBV5-5 and TRBJ2-1; TRBD2 is a possible D gene (6 bases). Germline CDR1 is SGHKS and CDR2 is YYEKEE (reference sequence). This CDR3 is built from 15 residues. V lost 1 base to trimming and J lost 4 bases, with 12 bases between them. CDR3 loop: CASSLPGVGYNEQFF. CDR3 DNA sequence: TGTGCCAGCAGCTTGCCGGGAGTCGGGTACAATGAGCAGTTCTTC.

The gene calls are TRBV5-6 and TRBJ1-5; possible D gene TRBD1, 5 bases. Germline CDR1 reads SGHDT; CDR2 reads YYEEEE. The CDR3 has 15 amino acids. Trimming removed 3 bases at V and 8 bases at J, with 18 bases between. The CDR3 loop reads CASSSNTARVEPQHF. The CDR3 bases are TGTGCCAGCAGCTCAAATACTGCCAGGGTTGAGCCCCAGCATTTT.

The chain joins TRBV5-1 to TRBJ2-3, with TRBD1 matching over 8 bases. CDR3 length: 14 amino acids. V was pared by 6 bases and J by 2 bases, with 5 bases of the junction left unmatched. Germline CDR1 SGHRS, CDR2 YFSETQ. CDR3 sequence (DNA): TGCGCCAGCACGGGGACAGGTTTCACAGATACGCAGTATTTT. Translated, it gives CASTGTGFTDTQYF. The variable domain in full, completed from reference TRBV5-1 and TRBJ2-3, reads KAGVTQTPRYLIKTRGQQVTLSCSPISGHRSVSWYQQTPGQGLQFLFEYFSETQRNKGNFPGRFSGRQFSNSRSEMNVSTLELGDSALYLCASTGTGFTDTQYFGPGTRLTVL.